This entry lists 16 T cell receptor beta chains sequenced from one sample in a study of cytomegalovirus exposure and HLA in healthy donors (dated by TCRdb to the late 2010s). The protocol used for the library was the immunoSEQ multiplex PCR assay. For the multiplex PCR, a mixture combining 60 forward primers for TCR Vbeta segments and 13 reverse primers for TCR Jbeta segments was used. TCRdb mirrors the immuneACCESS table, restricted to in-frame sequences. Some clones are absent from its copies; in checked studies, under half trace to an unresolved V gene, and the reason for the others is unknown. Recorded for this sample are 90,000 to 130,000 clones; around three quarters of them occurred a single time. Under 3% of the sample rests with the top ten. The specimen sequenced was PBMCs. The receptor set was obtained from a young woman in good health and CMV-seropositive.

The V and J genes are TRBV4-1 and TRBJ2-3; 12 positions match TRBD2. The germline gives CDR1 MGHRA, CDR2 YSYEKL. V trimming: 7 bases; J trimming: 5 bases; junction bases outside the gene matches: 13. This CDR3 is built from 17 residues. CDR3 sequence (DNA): TGCGCCAGCAACCTAGGACTAGCGGGAATACCGATAGATACGCAGTATTTT. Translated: CASNLGLAGIPIDTQYF.

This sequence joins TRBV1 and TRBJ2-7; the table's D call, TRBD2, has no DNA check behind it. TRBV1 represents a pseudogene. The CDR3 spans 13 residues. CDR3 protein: CTSSQARDYEQYF. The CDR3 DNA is TGCACCAGCAGCCAAGCGAGAGATTACGAGCAGTACTTC.

The CDR3 DNA sequence: TGTGCCAGCAGTCGCAGGGGGCTAGAGACCCAGTACTTC. This sequence encodes CASSRRGLETQYF. This rearrangement joins TRBV6-5 to TRBJ2-5, with TRBD1 identical over 8 bases. Trimming at V came to 5 bases and at J to 4 bases, leaving 3 bases not matched to a gene. Germline CDR1 is MNHEY and CDR2 is SVGAGI. The CDR3 consists of 13 residues.

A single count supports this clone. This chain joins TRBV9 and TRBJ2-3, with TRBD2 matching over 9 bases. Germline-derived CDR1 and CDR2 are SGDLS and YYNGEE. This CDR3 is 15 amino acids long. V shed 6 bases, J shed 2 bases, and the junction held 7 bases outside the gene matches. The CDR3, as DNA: TGTGCCAGCACACCAGCTAGCGGGAACACAGATACGCAGTATTTT. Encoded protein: CASTPASGNTDTQYF.

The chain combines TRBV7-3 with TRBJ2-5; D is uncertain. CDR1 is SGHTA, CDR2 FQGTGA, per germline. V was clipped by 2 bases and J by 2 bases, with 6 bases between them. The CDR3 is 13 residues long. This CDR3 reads CASSLEVQETQYF. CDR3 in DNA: TGTGCCAGCAGCTTAGAGGTTCAAGAGACCCAGTACTTC.

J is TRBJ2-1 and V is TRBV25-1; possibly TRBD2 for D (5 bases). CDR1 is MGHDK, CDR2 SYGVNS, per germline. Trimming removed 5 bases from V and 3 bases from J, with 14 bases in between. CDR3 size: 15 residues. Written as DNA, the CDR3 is TGTGCCAGCAGTCGGTCAGCGGAGATCTACAATGAGCAGTTCTTC. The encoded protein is CASSRSAEIYNEQFF.

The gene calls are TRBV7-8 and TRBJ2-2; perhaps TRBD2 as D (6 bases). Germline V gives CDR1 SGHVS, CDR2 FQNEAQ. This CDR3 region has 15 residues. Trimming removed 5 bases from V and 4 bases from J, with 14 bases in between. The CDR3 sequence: CASSRGPGVTGELFF. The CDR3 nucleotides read TGTGCCAGCAGCCGAGGTCCGGGGGTCACCGGGGAGCTGTTTTTT. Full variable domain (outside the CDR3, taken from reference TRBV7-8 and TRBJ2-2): GAGVSQSPRYKVAKRGQDVALRCDPISGHVSLFWYQQALGQGPEFLTYFQNEAQLDKSGLPSDRFFAERPEGSVSTLKIQRTQQEDSAVYLCASSRGPGVTGELFFGEGSRLTVL.

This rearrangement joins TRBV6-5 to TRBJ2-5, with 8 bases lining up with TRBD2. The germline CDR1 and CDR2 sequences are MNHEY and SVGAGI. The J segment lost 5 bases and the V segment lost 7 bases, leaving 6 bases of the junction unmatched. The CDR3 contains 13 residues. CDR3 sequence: CASKREGRETQYF. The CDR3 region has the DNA TGTGCCAGCAAACGGGAGGGCCGGGAGACCCAGTACTTC.

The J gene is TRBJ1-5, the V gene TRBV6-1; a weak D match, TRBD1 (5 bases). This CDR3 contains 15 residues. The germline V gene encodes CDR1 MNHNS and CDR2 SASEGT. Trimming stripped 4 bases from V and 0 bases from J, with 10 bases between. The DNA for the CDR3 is TGTGCCAGCAGTGTCGACAGAAATAGCAATCAGCCCCAGCATTTT. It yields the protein CASSVDRNSNQPQHF.

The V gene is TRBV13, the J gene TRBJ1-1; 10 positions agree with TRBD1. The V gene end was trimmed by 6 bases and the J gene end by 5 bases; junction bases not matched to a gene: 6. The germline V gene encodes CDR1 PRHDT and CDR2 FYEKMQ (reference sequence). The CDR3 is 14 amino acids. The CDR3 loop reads CASRLPGQGTEAFF. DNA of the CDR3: TGTGCCAGCAGACTTCCGGGACAGGGGACTGAAGCTTTCTTT.

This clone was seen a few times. CDR3: CASSPRTILSYEQYF. CDR3 nucleotide sequence: TGCGCCAGCAGCCCTCGGACAATTTTGTCCTACGAGCAGTACTTC. The V call is TRBV4-1, the J call TRBJ2-7, with D perhaps TRBD1 (5 bases). V was shortened by 4 bases and J by 1 base, with 14 bases between the two germline ends. CDR1 is MGHRA and CDR2 is YSYEKL in the germline V gene. The CDR3 totals 15 residues.

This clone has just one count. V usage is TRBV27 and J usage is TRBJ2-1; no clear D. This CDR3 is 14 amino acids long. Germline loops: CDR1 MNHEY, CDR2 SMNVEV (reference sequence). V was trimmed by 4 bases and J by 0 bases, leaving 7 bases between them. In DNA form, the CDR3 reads TGTGCCAGCAGTTATGAGGCCTCCTACAATGAGCAGTTCTTC. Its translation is CASSYEASYNEQFF.

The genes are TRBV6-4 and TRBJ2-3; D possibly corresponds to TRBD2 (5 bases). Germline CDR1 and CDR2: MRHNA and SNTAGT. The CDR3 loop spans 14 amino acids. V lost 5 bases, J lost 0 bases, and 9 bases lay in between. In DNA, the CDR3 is TGTGCCAGCAGTAGGGAGATCAGCACAGATACGCAGTATTTT. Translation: CASSREISTDTQYF.

The CDR3 nucleotides are TGCGCCAGCAGGGAGACAGGGAACACCGGGGAGCTGTTTTTT. Amino acid sequence: CASRETGNTGELFF. The chain couples TRBV10-1 to TRBJ2-2; tentatively, D is TRBD1 (6 bases). This CDR3 contains 14 residues. Trimming cost V 6 bases and J 1 base, with 9 bases left between them. In germline, CDR1 is WNHNN, CDR2 SYGVQD (reference sequence).

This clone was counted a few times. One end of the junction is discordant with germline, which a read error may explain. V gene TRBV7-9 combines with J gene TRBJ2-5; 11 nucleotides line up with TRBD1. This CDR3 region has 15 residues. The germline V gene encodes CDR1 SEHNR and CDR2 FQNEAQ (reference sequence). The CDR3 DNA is TGTTCCAGCAGCTTAGCGGGGACAGGGGGGGAGACCCAGTACTTC. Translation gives CSSSLAGTGGETQYF.

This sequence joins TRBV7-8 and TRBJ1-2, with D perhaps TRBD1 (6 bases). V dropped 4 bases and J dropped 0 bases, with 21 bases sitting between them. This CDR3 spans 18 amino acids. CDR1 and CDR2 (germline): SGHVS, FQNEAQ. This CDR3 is CASSSRTATIIANYGYTF. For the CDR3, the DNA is TGTGCCAGCAGCTCGCGGACAGCTACTATCATCGCTAACTATGGCTACACCTTC. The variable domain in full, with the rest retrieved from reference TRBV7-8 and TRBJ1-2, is GAGVSQSPRYKVAKRGQDVALRCDPISGHVSLFWYQQALGQGPEFLTYFQNEAQLDKSGLPSDRFFAERPEGSVSTLKIQRTQQEDSAVYLCASSSRTATIIANYGYTFGSGTRLTVV.